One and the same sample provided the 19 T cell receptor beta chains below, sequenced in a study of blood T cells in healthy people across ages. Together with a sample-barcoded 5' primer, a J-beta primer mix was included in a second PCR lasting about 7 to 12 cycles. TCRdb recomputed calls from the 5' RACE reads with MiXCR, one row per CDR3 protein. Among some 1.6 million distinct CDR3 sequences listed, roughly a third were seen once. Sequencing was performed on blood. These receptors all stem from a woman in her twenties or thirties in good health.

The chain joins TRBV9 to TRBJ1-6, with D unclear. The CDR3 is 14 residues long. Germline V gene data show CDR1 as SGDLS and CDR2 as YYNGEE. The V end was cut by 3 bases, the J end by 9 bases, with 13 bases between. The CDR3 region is CASSEGLTTSPLHF. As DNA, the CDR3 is TGTGCCAGCAGCGAGGGCCTCACTACTTCACCCCTCCACTTT.

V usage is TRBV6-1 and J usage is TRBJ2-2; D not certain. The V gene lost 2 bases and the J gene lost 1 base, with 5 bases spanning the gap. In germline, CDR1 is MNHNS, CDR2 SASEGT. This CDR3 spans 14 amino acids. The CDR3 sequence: CASSEFENTGELFF. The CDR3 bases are TGTGCCAGCAGTGAATTTGAGAACACCGGGGAGCTGTTTTTT.

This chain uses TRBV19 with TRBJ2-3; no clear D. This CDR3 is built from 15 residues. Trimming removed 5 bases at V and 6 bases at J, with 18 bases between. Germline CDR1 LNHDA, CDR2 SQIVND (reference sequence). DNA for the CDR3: TGTGCCAGTAGTGAGTCGTCCTCCGCCTGGGATACGCAGTATTTT. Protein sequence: CASSESSSAWDTQYF.

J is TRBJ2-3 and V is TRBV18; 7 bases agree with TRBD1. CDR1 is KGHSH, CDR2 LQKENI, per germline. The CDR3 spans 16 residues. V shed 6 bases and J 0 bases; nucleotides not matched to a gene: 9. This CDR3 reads CASSQMGQISTDTQYF. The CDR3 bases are TGTGCCAGCTCTCAGATGGGACAGATAAGCACAGATACGCAGTATTTT. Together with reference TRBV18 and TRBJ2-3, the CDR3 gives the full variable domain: NAGVMQNPRHLVRRRGQEARLRCSPMKGHSHVYWYRQLPEEGLKFMVYLQKENIIDESGMPKERFSAEFPKEGPSILRIQQVVRGDSAAYFCASSQMGQISTDTQYFGPGTRLTVL.

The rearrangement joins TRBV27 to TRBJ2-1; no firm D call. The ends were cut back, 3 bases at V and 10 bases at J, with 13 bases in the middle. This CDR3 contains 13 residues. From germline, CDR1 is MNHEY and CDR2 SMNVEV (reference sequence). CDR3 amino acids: CASSFLVNREQFF. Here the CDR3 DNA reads TGTGCCAGCAGTTTTCTCGTGAATAGAGAGCAGTTCTTC.

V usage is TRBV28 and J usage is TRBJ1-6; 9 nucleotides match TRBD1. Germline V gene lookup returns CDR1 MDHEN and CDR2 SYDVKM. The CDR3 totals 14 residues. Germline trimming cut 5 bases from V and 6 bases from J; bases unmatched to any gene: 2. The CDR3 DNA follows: TGTGCCAGCAGTAAACAGGGGGCTAATTCACCCCTCCACTTT. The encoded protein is CASSKQGANSPLHF.

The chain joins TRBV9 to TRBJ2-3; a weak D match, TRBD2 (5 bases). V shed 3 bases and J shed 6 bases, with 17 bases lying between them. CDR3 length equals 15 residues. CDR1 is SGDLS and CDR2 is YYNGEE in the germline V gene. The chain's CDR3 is CASSGDSARGDTQYF. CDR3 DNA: TGTGCCAGCAGCGGAGACTCAGCCCGAGGGGATACGCAGTATTTT.

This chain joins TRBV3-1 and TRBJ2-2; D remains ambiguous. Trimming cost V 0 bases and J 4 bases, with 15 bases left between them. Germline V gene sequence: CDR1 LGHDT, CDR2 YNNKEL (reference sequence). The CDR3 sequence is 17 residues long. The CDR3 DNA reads TGTGCCAGCAGCCAAGATATTCCCGGAGTTGGCACCGGGGAGCTGTTTTTT. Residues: CASSQDIPGVGTGELFF.

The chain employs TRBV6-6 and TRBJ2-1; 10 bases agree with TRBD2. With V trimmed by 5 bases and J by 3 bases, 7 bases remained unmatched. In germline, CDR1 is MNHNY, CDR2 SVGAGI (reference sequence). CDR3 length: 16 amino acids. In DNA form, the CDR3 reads TGTGCCAGCAGTACGCTAGCGGGGGCCTTCTACAATGAGCAGTTCTTC. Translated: CASSTLAGAFYNEQFF.

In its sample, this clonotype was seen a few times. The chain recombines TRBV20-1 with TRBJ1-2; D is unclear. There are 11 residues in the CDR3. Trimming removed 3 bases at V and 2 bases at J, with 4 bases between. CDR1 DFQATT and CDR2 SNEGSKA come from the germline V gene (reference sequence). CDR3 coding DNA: TGCAGTGCTAGGTCGAACTATGGCTACACCTTC. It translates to CSARSNYGYTF.

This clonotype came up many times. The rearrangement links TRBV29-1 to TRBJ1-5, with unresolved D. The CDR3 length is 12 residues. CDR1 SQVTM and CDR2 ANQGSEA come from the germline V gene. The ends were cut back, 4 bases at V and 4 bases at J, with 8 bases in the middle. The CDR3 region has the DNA TGCAGCGTTGGGGAAGGGAATCAGCCCCAGCATTTT. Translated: CSVGEGNQPQHF. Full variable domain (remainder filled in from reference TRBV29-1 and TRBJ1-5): SAVISQKPSRDICQRGTSLTIQCQVDSQVTMMFWYRQQPGQSLTLIATANQGSEATYESGFVIDKFPISRPNLTFSTLTVSNMSPEDSSIYLCSVGEGNQPQHFGDGTRLSIL.

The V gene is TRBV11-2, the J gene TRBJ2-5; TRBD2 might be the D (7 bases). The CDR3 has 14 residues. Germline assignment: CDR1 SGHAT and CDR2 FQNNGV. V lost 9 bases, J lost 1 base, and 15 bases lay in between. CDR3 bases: TGTGCCAGTTTGAGGGGAGGGGGCCAAGAGACCCAGTACTTC. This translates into CASLRGGGQETQYF.

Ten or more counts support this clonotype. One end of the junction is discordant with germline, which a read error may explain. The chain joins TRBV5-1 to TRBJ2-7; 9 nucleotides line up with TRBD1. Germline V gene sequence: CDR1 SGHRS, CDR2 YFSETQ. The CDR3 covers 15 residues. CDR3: CASSSGTGNSYEQYF. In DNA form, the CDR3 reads TGTGCCAGCAGTTCCGGGACAGGGAACTCCTACGAGCAGTACTTC.

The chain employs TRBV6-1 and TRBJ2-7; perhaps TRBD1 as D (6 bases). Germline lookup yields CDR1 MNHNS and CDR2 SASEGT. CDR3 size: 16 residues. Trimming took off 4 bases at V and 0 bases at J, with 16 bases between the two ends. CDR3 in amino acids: CASSAYGQLVSYEQYF. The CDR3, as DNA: TGTGCCAGCAGTGCTTATGGACAGTTGGTCTCCTACGAGCAGTACTTC.

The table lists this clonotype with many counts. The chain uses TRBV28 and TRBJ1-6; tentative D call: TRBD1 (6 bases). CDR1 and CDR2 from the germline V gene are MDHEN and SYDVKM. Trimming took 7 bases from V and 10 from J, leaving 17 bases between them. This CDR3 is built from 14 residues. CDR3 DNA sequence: TGTGCCAGCATCCAAGGGGGAGGGGGATCACCCCTCCACTTT. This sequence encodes CASIQGGGGSPLHF.

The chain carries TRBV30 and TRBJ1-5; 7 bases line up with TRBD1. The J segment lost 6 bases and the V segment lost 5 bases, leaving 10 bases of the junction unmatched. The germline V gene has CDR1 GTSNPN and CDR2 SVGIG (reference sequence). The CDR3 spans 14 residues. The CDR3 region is CAWDQQGYAQPQHF. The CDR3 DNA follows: TGTGCCTGGGACCAACAGGGGTATGCTCAGCCCCAGCATTTT.

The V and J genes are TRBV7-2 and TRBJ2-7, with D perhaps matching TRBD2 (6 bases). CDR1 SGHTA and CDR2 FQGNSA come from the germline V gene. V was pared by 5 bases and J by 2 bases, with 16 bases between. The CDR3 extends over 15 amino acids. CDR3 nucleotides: TGTGCCAGCAGCGGGACCGGGACTGCAACCTACGAGCAGTACTTC. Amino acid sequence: CASSGTGTATYEQYF.

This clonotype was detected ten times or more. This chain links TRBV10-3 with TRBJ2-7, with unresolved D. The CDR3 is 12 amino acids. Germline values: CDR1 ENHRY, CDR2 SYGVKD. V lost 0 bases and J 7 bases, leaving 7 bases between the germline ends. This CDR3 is CAISESIGEQYF. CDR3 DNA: TGTGCCATCAGTGAGTCGATTGGGGAGCAGTACTTC.

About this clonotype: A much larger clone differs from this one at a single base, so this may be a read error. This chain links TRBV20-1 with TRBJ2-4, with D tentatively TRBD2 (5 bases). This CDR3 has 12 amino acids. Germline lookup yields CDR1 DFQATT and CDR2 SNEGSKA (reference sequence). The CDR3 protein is CSAADFKNIHYF. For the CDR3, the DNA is TGCAGTGCCGCGGACTTCAAAAACATTCACTACTTC.